The entry below gives a single T cell receptor (beta chain) sequence along with its context. Antigen: not known. V was clipped by 0 bases and J by 2 bases, with 9 bases between them. The CDR3 loop spans 14 amino acids. CDR1 SGHRS and CDR2 YFSETQ come from the germline V gene. This entry is derived from a study of T cell responses to AZD1222 COVID-19 vaccine. Study-wide points: Donors were mostly white British, more females; clonal diversity possibly underestimated. Rises in breadth and depth of Spike-specific TCRs came after two AZD1222 doses. At study baseline, merely roughly 6 AZD1222 recipients were seropositive.

Whether given at about 4 or about 12 weeks, second doses were pooled. Assay: immunoSEQ multiplex PCR; the TCRdb copy retains only in-frame clones and omits some. The data show about 120,000 clones, 87% seen once. The rearrangement links TRBV5-1 to TRBJ2-7, with unresolved D. The material was peripheral blood, obtained 28 days after the second AZD1222 dose. This receptor was identified in an adult who received the AZD1222 COVID-19 vaccine. The CDR3 DNA is TGCGCCAGCAGCTTGGTTGTGCAGCCCTACGAGCAGTACTTC. The encoded protein is CASSLVVQPYEQYF.